This is a list of T cell receptor beta chains from one sample in a study of T-cell memory formation after mild COVID-19. Each CDR3 protein gets one entry after TCRdb re-called the 5' RACE reads with MiXCR. The sample records tens of thousands of distinct CDR3 sequences, over 9% being singletons. The sample comprised PBMCs or a T cell subset sorted from them (not recorded which). The receptors come from a young man who had mild COVID-19 (a few samples of this study predate the infection). Cell type and time point are not known. The CDR3 runs from the conserved cysteine through the conserved F or W. Fields, in order: CDR3 length, V gene, J gene, clone size, D gene, CDR3 DNA, CDR3 protein. A D gene is named only where the DNA matches it firmly. Only part of the rows carry a size: once, few, many, or a class if the clone is expanded.

15	TRBV25-1	TRBJ2-7	few	TRBD1	TGTGCCAGCAGTGGCCCTACAGGGGGAGCATCTGAGCAGTACTTC	CASSGPTGGASEQYF
13	TRBV30	TRBJ1-5	many	-	TGTGCCTGGAGTGTAAGGGAGAATCAGCCCCAGCATTTT	CAWSVRENQPQHF
17	TRBV5-1	TRBJ2-7	many	TRBD1	TGCGCCAGCAGCTTGGGCGCCGGGACAGGGGTCTCCTACGAGCAGTACTTC	CASSLGAGTGVSYEQYF
13	TRBV6-6	TRBJ1-2	few	TRBD1	TGTGCCAGCAACCTAGACAGGGCGGTTGGCTACACCTTC	CASNLDRAVGYTF
11	TRBV6-5	TRBJ1-2	-	-	TGTGCCAGCAGTACAGGGTCTGGCTACACCTTC	CASSTGSGYTF
14	TRBV5-6	TRBJ2-3	-	-	TGTGCCAGCAAACAGGGAATTGGCACAGATACGCAGTATTTT	CASKQGIGTDTQYF
15	TRBV7-8	TRBJ2-3	-	TRBD1	TGTGCCAGCAGCTCAAACAGGGACAGGGTTACTACGCAGTATTTT	CASSSNRDRVTTQYF
13	TRBV7-3	TRBJ2-3	few	-	TGTGCCAGCAGCTTAGACCACGCAGATACGCAGTATTTT	CASSLDHADTQYF
14	TRBV18	TRBJ2-5	-	-	TGTGCCAGCTCACCAGGGGATCGGCGGGGGACCCAGTACTTC	CASSPGDRRGTQYF
12	TRBV2	TRBJ2-1	-	TRBD1	TGTGCCAGCCGGGACAGGGGTGATGAGCAGTTCTTC	CASRDRGDEQFF
16	TRBV9	TRBJ2-7	few	-	TGTGCCAGCAGCGTAGGGGTTTTGTCAGGAAAAAACGAGCAGTACTTC	CASSVGVLSGKNEQYF
15	TRBV9	TRBJ2-3	many	-	TGTGCCAGCAGCCCCACCGGGGCGATCACAGATACGCAGTATTTT	CASSPTGAITDTQYF
13	TRBV27	TRBJ1-1	few	-	TGTGCCAGCAGTTTCCGGTATGCGGCTGAAGCTTTCTTT	CASSFRYAAEAFF